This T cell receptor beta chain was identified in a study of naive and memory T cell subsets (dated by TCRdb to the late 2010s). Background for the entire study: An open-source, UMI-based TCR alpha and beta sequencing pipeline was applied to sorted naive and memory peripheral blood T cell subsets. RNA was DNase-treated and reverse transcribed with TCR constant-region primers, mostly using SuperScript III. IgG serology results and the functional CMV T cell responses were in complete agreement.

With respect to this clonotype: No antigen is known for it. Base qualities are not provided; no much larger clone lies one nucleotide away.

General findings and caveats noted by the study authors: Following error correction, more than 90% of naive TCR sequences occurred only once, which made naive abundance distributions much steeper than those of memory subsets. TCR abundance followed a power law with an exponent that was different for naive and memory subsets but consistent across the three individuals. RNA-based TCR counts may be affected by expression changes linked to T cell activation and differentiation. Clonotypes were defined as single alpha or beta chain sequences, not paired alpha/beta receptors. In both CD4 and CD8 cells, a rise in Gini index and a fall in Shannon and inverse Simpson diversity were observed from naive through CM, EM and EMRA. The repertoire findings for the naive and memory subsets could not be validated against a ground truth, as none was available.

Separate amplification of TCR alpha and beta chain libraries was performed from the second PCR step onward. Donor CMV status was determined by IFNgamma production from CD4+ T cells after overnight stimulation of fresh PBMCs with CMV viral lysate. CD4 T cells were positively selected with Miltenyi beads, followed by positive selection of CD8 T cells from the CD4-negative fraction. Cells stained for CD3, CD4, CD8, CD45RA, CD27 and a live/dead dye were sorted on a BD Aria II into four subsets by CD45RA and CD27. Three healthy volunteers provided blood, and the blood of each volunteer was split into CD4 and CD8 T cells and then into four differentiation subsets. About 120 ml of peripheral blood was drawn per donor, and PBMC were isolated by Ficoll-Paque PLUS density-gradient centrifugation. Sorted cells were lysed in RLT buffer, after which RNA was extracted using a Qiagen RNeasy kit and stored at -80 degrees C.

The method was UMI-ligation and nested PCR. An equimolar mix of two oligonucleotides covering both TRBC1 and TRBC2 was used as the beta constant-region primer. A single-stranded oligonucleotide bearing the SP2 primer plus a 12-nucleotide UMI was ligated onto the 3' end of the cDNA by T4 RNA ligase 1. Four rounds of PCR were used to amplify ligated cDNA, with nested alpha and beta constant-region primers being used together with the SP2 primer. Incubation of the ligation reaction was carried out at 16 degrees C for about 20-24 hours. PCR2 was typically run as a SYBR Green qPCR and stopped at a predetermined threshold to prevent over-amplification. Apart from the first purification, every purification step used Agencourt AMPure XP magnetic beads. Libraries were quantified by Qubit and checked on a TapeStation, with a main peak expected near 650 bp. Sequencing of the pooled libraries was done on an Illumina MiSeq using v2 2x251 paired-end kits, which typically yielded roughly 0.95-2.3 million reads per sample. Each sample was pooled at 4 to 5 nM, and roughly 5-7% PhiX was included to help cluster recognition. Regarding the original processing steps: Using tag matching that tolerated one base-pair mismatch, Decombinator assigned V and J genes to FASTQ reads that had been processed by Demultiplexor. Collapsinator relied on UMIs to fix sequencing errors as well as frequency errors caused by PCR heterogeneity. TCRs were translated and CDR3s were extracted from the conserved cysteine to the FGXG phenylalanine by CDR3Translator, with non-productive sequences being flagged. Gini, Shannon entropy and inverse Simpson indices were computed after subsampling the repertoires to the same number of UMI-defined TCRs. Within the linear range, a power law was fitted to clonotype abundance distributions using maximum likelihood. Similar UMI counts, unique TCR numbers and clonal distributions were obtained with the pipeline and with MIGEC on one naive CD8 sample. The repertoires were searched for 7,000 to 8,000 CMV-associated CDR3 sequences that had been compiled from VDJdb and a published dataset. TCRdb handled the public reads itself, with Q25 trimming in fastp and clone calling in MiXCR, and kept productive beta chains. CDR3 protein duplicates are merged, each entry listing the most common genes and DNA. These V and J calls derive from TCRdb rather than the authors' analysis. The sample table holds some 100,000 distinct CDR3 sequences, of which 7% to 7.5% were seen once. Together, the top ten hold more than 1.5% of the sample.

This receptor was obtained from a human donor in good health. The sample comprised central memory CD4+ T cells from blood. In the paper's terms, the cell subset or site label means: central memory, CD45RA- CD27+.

The CDR3 protein: CASSQAAGLAGPSSYEQYF. The DNA reads as follows: TGTGCCAGCAGCCAAGCCGCGGGACTAGCGGGTCCGAGCTCCTACGAGCAGTACTTC. The chain employs TRBV4-2 and TRBJ2-7, with 12 bases matching TRBD2. Measured from the cysteine to the phenylalanine, the CDR3 is 19 residues long. Left in the record is the CDR3 DNA by itself, 57 bases read in frame from the first base. Trimming takes 1 base off V and 0 bases off J; junction bases not matched to a gene: 10. The germline V gene provides CDR1 LGHNA and CDR2 YNFKEQ.